This T cell receptor beta chain was identified in a study of T cells in Graves' hyperthyroidism and ophthalmopathy. General study points: Among clonotypes expanded in thyroid above 0.001, most were also found in blood.

Patients with ophthalmopathy all had a Clinical Activity Score of at least 3, a NOSPECS grade of at least 4 and duration under 3 months. Diagnosing involved the use of clinical symptoms, serum thyroxine and TRAb, thyroid ultrasound and orbital computed tomography. The source material, RNA transcripts, was used to amplify TCR beta CDR3 regions. Using the HTBI primer set, a first-round RT-PCR was run on the TCR CDR3. In TCRdb, the multiplex PCR reads were re-called with MiXCR into one record per CDR3 protein. The table has roughly 350,000 distinct CDR3 sequences, roughly 14% seen once. This clonotype showed up many times. Its antigen remains unknown. Sequencing was performed on blood. The sequence came from a woman aged 30 to 39 with Graves' ophthalmopathy.

CDR3 DNA: TGTGCCAGCAGCTTAGCGCGAGCGATCCAGTACTTC. Translation gives CASSLARAIQYF. This rearrangement joins TRBV11-2 to TRBJ2-5; D uncertain. Trimming took 1 base from V and 10 from J, leaving 10 bases between them. This CDR3 spans 12 amino acids. Germline-derived CDR1 and CDR2 are SGHAT and FQNNGV.